These 24 T cell receptor beta chains originate from one sample sequenced in a study of OX40 agonist ivuxolimab in advanced cancers. The method was the immunoSEQ multiplex PCR assay. TCRdb obtained this table from immuneACCESS and retained in-frame rearrangements with V and J assigned. These tables miss some clones; where compared with another copy, unresolved V genes account for less than half of the shortfall, and the remainder is unexplained. Present in this sample are about 73,000 clones, 88% of which were seen just once. The ten largest clones add up to about 0.8% of the sample. This specimen was CD4+ or CD8+ T cells sorted from blood, taken in a trial of the OX40 agonist ivuxolimab. The receptors originated from an adult with an advanced solid tumor such as melanoma, head and neck, liver or kidney cancer.

The rearrangement joins TRBV2 to TRBJ2-3, with 7 positions matching TRBD1. After removal of 3 bases from V and 4 bases from J, the junction contained 1 base not matched to a gene. The CDR3 has 13 amino acids. The germline V gene encodes CDR1 SNHLY and CDR2 FYNNEI. The CDR3 region has the DNA TGTGCCAGCAGTGATAGGGGGCCAGATACGCAGTATTTT. This translates into CASSDRGPDTQYF.

V is TRBV10-3 and J is TRBJ1-3, with 9 bases identical to TRBD1. Germline V gene data show CDR1 as ENHRY and CDR2 as SYGVKD. V was pared by 8 bases and J by 7 bases, with 18 bases of the junction left unmatched. The CDR3 is 17 amino acids. The CDR3 DNA reads TGTGCCATCCATCCCGGGACAGGGAGTATGAATTGGAACACCATATATTTT. Its protein product is CAIHPGTGSMNWNTIYF.

This sequence joins TRBV6-5 and TRBJ2-3, with D perhaps matching TRBD1 (5 bases). Germline V lookup: CDR1 MNHEY, CDR2 SVGAGI. V was shortened by 2 bases and J by 10 bases, with 10 bases between the two germline ends. The CDR3 is 12 residues long. The CDR3 DNA reads TGTGCCAGCAGTTACGGTCAGGGTTCGCAGTATTTT. Amino acids: CASSYGQGSQYF.

The V and J genes are TRBV25-1 and TRBJ2-5; D is uncertain. Trimming pared 6 bases from V and 1 base from J, leaving 6 bases between. CDR1 MGHDK and CDR2 SYGVNS come from the germline V gene. This CDR3 spans 12 amino acids. The CDR3 DNA reads as TGTGCCAGCAGAGGGTTCCAAGAGACCCAGTACTTC. Amino acids: CASRGFQETQYF.

The rearrangement links TRBV4-1 to TRBJ1-2; D is unclear. V was shortened by 0 bases and J by 8 bases, with 13 bases between the two germline ends. Germline V CDR1 and CDR2: MGHRA, YSYEKL. The CDR3 runs 14 residues. The CDR3 region has the DNA TGCGCCAGCAGCCAAGAGAACCCTCCATACGGCTACACCTTC. It is translated as CASSQENPPYGYTF.

The chain combines TRBV6-5 with TRBJ2-7, with unresolved D. The CDR3 covers 15 residues. Per germline, CDR1 MNHEY and CDR2 SVGAGI. The V end was cut by 6 bases, the J end by 0 bases, with 15 bases between. The CDR3 here is CASSPTLRSSYEQYF. The CDR3, as DNA: TGTGCCAGCAGCCCCACGTTGAGGAGCTCCTACGAGCAGTACTTC.

The rearrangement uses TRBV2 and TRBJ2-3; D may be TRBD1 or TRBD2 (7 bases each). V lost 8 bases, J lost 5 bases, and 14 bases lay in between. Looked up from germline, CDR1 is SNHLY and CDR2 is FYNNEI. CDR3 length: 13 residues. CDR3: CASGRGLRDTQYF. The CDR3 nucleotides read TGTGCCAGCGGGAGGGGGCTGAGAGATACGCAGTATTTT.

The chain is built from TRBV7-9 and TRBJ1-4, with D perhaps TRBD1 (5 bases). The germline V gene has CDR1 SEHNR and CDR2 FQNEAQ (reference sequence). V was pared by 4 bases and J by 8 bases, with 17 bases between. The CDR3 is 15 residues long. For the CDR3, the DNA is TGTGCCAGCAGCTACAGCCAGGGCCGGGGGGAAAAACTGTTTTTT. Translation gives CASSYSQGRGEKLFF.

This sequence joins TRBV19 and TRBJ1-3; D might be TRBD1 (5 bases). CDR1 LNHDA and CDR2 SQIVND come from the germline V gene (reference sequence). The CDR3 runs to 14 residues. V was cut by 5 bases and J by 4 bases, with 12 bases left in between. The CDR3 loop reads CASSSGYAGNTIYF. The CDR3 bases are TGTGCCAGTAGTTCAGGGTATGCCGGAAACACCATATATTTT.

This clone was detected only once. V gene TRBV30 combines with J gene TRBJ1-3; D unclear. The CDR3 consists of 12 residues. CDR1 is GTSNPN and CDR2 is SVGIG in the germline V gene (reference sequence). V shed 3 bases and J shed 3 bases, with 6 bases lying between them. The CDR3 DNA reads TGTGCCTGGAGCCCGGATGGAAACACCATATATTTT. It yields the protein CAWSPDGNTIYF.

The genes are TRBV19 and TRBJ2-1, with D perhaps matching TRBD1 or TRBD2 (6 bases each). Germline CDR1 reads LNHDA; CDR2 reads SQIVND (reference sequence). There are 17 residues in the CDR3. Between the trimmed V and J ends, which lost 5 bases and 7 bases, there was a span of 24 bases. The CDR3 nucleotides are TGTGCCAGTAGTCGGGGAGGACAGTCAAAACTAGTGAATGAGCAGTTCTTC. Translated, it gives CASSRGGQSKLVNEQFF. Combining the CDR3 with reference TRBV19 and TRBJ2-1 gives the whole variable domain DGGITQSPKYLFRKEGQNVTLSCEQNLNHDAMYWYRQDPGQGLRLIYYSQIVNDFQKGDIAEGYSVSREKKESFPLTVTSAQKNPTAFYLCASSRGGQSKLVNEQFFGPGTRLTVL.

The chain carries TRBV9 and TRBJ2-3; D is uncertain. Deletions cut 2 bases from V and 1 base from J, with 5 bases between. Germline loops: CDR1 SGDLS, CDR2 YYNGEE. There are 13 residues in the CDR3. CDR3 loop: CASSVPGTDTQYF. CDR3 bases: TGTGCCAGCAGCGTCCCCGGCACAGATACGCAGTATTTT.

The chain employs TRBV5-1 and TRBJ1-2; D is undetermined. Germline-derived CDR1 and CDR2 are SGHRS and YFSETQ. This CDR3 is built from 13 residues. Trimming removed 0 bases from V and 8 bases from J, with 11 bases in between. The CDR3 DNA follows: TGCGCCAGCAGCTTGGTCGCGGAGAGGGGCTACACCTTC. Translated, it gives CASSLVAERGYTF. Full variable domain (missing parts from reference TRBV5-1 and TRBJ1-2): KAGVTQTPRYLIKTRGQQVTLSCSPISGHRSVSWYQQTPGQGLQFLFEYFSETQRNKGNFPGRFSGRQFSNSRSEMNVSTLELGDSALYLCASSLVAERGYTFGSGTRLTVV.

This clone appeared a single time. V and J are TRBV7-9 and TRBJ1-5; TRBD1 is a possible D gene (5 bases). This CDR3 comprises 14 residues. Looked up from germline, CDR1 is SEHNR and CDR2 is FQNEAQ (reference sequence). The V and J ends lost 1 base and 7 bases respectively, with 11 bases between them. This chain's CDR3 is CASSLEEGSQPQHF. CDR3 in DNA: TGTGCCAGCAGCTTAGAGGAGGGGTCGCAGCCCCAGCATTTT.

The chain is built from TRBV2 and TRBJ2-2; 8 positions match TRBD1. Trimming at V came to 6 bases and at J to 3 bases, leaving 6 bases not matched to a gene. The CDR3 extends over 15 amino acids. CDR1 and CDR2 from the germline V gene are SNHLY and FYNNEI. CDR3 DNA sequence: TGTGCCAGCAGCTCGACAGGGGCGGACACCGGGGAGCTGTTTTTT. Amino acid sequence: CASSSTGADTGELFF.

This rearrangement joins TRBV2 to TRBJ2-1; 10 bases agree with TRBD2. The CDR3 runs to 13 residues. Germline CDR1 and CDR2: SNHLY and FYNNEI. Trimming cost V 7 bases and J 8 bases; bases outside gene matches: 5. As DNA, the CDR3 is TGTGCCAGCAAGGGACTAGCGACGGATGAGCAGTTCTTC. It translates to CASKGLATDEQFF. The variable domain in full, with the rest retrieved from reference TRBV2 and TRBJ2-1, is EPEVTQTPSHQVTQMGQEVILRCVPISNHLYFYWYRQILGQKVEFLVSFYNNEISEKSEIFDDQFSVERPDGSNFTLKIRSTKLEDSAMYFCASKGLATDEQFFGPGTRLTVL.

The V and J genes are TRBV28 and TRBJ2-1; TRBD1 matches 7 bases. Unmatched junction bases numbered 4, after V lost 5 bases and J lost 3 bases. The CDR3 totals 14 residues. Germline V gene data show CDR1 as MDHEN and CDR2 as SYDVKM. The CDR3 loop is CASSPGTDYNEQFF. For the CDR3, the DNA is TGTGCCAGCAGTCCCGGGACAGACTACAATGAGCAGTTCTTC.

The chain has TRBV9 and TRBJ2-3; 8 nucleotides agree with TRBD2. Germline loops: CDR1 SGDLS, CDR2 YYNGEE. This CDR3 region has 15 residues. With V trimmed by 1 base and J by 2 bases, 3 bases remained unmatched. CDR3 loop: CASSVSGRATDTQYF. CDR3 nucleotide sequence: TGTGCCAGCAGCGTAAGCGGGAGAGCCACAGATACGCAGTATTTT.

This chain links TRBV5-1 with TRBJ2-7, with 7 nucleotides matching TRBD2. Trimming cost V 4 bases and J 4 bases; bases outside gene matches: 5. Germline V gene sequence: CDR1 SGHRS, CDR2 YFSETQ. This CDR3 is built from 13 residues. In nucleotides, the CDR3 is TGCGCCAGCAGCCTCGCAGCGGGGTACGAGCAGTACTTC. Translating it yields CASSLAAGYEQYF.

The chain couples TRBV6-5 to TRBJ1-1; D remains ambiguous. V lost 3 bases to trimming and J lost 0 bases, with 11 bases between them. The germline gives CDR1 MNHEY, CDR2 SVGAGI. The CDR3 loop spans 15 amino acids. CDR3 DNA: TGTGCCAGCAGTTATTCCGGGCCCCTGAACACTGAAGCTTTCTTT. Protein product: CASSYSGPLNTEAFF.

The chain has TRBV5-4 and TRBJ2-7; no definite D call. CDR3 size: 12 residues. The germline CDR1 and CDR2 sequences are SGHNT and YYREEE (reference sequence). Trimming cost V 2 bases and J 4 bases, with 7 bases left between them. CDR3 nucleotides: TGTGCCAGCAGCTTAAAACAGTACGAGCAGTACTTC. Protein product: CASSLKQYEQYF.

The J gene is TRBJ1-4, the V gene TRBV5-1; the match to TRBD1 covers 8 bases. V was clipped by 4 bases and J by 7 bases; unmatched bases: 6. This CDR3 comprises 14 residues. Per the germline V gene, CDR1 is SGHRS and CDR2 is YFSETQ. CDR3 in DNA: TGCGCCAGCAGCCCTGGACAGGGCGGTGAAAAACTGTTTTTT. Amino acids: CASSPGQGGEKLFF.

V usage is TRBV5-1 and J usage is TRBJ2-2; D unresolved. Per germline, CDR1 SGHRS and CDR2 YFSETQ. This CDR3 is 14 amino acids long. Trimming removed 7 bases at V and 5 bases at J, with 15 bases between. The CDR3 loop is CASVGLENTGELFF. Here the CDR3 DNA reads TGCGCCAGCGTAGGGCTTGAGAATACCGGGGAGCTGTTTTTT.

This chain joins TRBV5-1 and TRBJ2-7, with 12 bases that match TRBD2. The germline V gene encodes CDR1 SGHRS and CDR2 YFSETQ. The CDR3 covers 18 residues. Losses at the gene ends were 4 bases for V and 4 bases for J; bases not matched to a gene: 15. Here the CDR3 DNA reads TGCGCCAGCAGCATCCAACCCCCCCTAGCGGGAGGGCGGTACGAGCAGTACTTC. This translates into CASSIQPPLAGGRYEQYF.